This TCR beta chain was captured by sequencing in a study of low-dose radiotherapy and immunotherapy resistance in tumors (dated by TCRdb to 2021 to 2024). In terms of the full investigation: In Cohort 1, 0.5 Gy per fraction was delivered every 2 weeks, and a total PTV dose of 6.5 Gy was prescribed. For Cohort 2, the dose was 1 Gy per fraction given every two weeks, adding up to 13 Gy in total across 26 weeks. Every two weeks, patients got intravenous cyclophosphamide at 200 mg/m2, given one day ahead of each radiation and immunotherapy administration. Nivolumab and ipilimumab were both given intravenously, with nivolumab at a 240 mg flat dose every two weeks and ipilimumab at 1 mg/kg every six weeks. Aspirin 300 mg was taken orally once daily by patients for four cycles, starting on cycle 1 day 1. Eight patients were included in the translational analysis: three from the first dose cohort and the first five from the second dose cohort. No randomization into treatment groups was done for the people taking part in the trial.

To make first-strand cDNA, Superscript III was used along with a set of TRAV- and TRBV-specific primers so that both the TCRalpha and TCRbeta chains were covered. TCRs were amplified with Phusion for around 20 PCR cycles using a constant-region primer together with the adapter attached to the V primers. The MessageAmp II aRNA Amplification Kit was used to amplify the isolated mRNA, with in vitro transcription run for around 15 hours at 37 degrees C. The Dynabeads mRNA DIRECT Purification Kit was used to isolate the mRNA for TCR sequencing. Indexed Illumina adapters were added in a second Phusion PCR of roughly 27 cycles, and the PCR products were purified with AMPure XP beads. TCRalpha and TCRbeta libraries were deep-sequenced on an Illumina MiniSeq instrument. On the study's bioinformatics: Custom Perl scripts pooled TCR sequences encoding the same protein, removed out-of-frame sequences and computed each clonotype's abundance. TCR sequences supported by only a single read were excluded from analysis. Among the metrics used to describe the repertoires were Shannon entropy, Gini index, clonality, richness, and the frequency of TCRs shared between repertoires. TCRdb reprocessed the public reads (quality trimming at Q25 with fastp, clone calling with MiXCR) and kept in-frame beta chains. When rows share a CDR3 protein, they turn into one entry using the most common DNA and genes. TCRdb assigned the V and J calls; the authors' analysis was not used. This sample comprises nearly 95,000 distinct CDR3 sequences, more than 8% of them detected only once. The ten largest make up about 1% of the sample.

The time point label here, explained by the study, means: before trial treatment. Donors were enrolled in RACIN, a single-arm phase I dose-escalation trial combining nivolumab, ipilimumab, aspirin, low-dose cyclophosphamide and low-dose radiotherapy. Patients with advanced, TIL-negative solid tumors were considered eligible. From the germline V gene, CDR1 is MDHEN and CDR2 is SYDVKM. Deletion took 1 base off V and 5 bases off J, with a span of 10 bases between the germline ends. Spanning cysteine to phenylalanine, the CDR3 consists of 14 amino acids. Just the 42-base CDR3 DNA is kept, in frame starting at base 1. This clonotype was counted ten times or more. No antigen is known for it. Base qualities are not provided; no much larger clone lies one nucleotide away.

Recombination connected TRBV28 to TRBJ2-3; the D gene identity is not certain. This material consisted of PBMCs, taken before treatment. The sequence was obtained from a male donor with prostate cancer. The CDR3 has the sequence CASSLSLKGDTQYF. The nucleotides read TGTGCCAGCAGTTTATCATTAAAAGGAGATACGCAGTATTTT.